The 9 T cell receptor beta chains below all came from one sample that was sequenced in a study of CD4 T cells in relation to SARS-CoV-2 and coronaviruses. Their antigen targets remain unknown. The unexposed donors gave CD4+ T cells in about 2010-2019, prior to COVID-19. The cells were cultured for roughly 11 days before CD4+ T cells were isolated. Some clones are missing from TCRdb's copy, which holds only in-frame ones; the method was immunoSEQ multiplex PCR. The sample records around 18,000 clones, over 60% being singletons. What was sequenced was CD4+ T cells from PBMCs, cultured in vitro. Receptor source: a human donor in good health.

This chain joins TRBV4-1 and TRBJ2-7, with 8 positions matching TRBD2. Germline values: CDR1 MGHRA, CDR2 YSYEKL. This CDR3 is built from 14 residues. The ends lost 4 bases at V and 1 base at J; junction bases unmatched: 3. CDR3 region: CASSRSGISYEQYF. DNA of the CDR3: TGCGCCAGCAGCCGTAGCGGGATTTCCTACGAGCAGTACTTC.

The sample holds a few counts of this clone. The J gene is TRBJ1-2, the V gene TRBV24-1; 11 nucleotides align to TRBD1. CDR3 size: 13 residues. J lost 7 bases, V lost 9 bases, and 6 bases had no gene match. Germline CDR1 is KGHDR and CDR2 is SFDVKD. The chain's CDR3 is CATEDRGQGGYTF. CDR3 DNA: TGTGCCACCGAGGACAGGGGGCAGGGTGGCTACACCTTC.

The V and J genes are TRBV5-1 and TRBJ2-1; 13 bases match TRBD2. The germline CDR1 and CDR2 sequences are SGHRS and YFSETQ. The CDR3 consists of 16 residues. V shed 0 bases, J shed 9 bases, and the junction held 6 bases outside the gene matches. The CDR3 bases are TGCGCCAGCAGCTTGGCCGGGACTAGCGGGATAGGTGAGCAGTTCTTC. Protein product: CASSLAGTSGIGEQFF.

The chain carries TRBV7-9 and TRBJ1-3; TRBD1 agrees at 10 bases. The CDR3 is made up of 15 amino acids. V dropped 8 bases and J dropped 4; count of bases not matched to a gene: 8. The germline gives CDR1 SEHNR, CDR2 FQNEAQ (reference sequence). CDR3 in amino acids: CASGTGTGVGNTIYF. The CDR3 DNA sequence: TGTGCCAGCGGAACCGGGACAGGGGTAGGAAACACCATATATTTT.

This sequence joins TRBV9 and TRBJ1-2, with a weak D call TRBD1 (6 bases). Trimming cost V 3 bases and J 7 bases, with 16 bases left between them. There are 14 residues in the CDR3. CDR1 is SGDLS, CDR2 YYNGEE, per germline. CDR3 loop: CASSGGGIRVGYTF. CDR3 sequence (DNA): TGTGCCAGCAGCGGAGGGGGAATCAGGGTTGGCTACACCTTC.

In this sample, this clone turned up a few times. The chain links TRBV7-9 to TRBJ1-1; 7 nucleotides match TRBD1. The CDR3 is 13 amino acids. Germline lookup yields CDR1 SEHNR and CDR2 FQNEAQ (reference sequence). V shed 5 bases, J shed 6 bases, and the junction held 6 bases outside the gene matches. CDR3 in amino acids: CASSVQGWSEAFF. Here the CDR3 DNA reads TGTGCCAGCAGCGTACAGGGGTGGTCTGAAGCTTTCTTT.

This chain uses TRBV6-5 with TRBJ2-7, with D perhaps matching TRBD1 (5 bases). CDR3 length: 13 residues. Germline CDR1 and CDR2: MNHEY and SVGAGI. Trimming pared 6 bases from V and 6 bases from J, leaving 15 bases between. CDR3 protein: CASSLLDSGEQYF. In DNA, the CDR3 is TGTGCCAGCAGCCTACTCGACAGTGGCGAGCAGTACTTC.

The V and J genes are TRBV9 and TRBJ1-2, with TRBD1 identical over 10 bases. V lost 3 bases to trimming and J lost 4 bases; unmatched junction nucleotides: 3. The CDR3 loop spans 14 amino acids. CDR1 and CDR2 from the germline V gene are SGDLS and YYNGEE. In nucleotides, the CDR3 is TGTGCCAGCAGCGGGGGACAGGGGCTCTATGGCTACACCTTC. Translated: CASSGGQGLYGYTF.

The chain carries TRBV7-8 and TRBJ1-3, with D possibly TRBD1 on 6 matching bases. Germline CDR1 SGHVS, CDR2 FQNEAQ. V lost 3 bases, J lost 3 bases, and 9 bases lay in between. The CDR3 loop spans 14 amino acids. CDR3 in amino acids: CASSFGQRGNTIYF. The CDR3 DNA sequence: TGTGCCAGCAGCTTTGGACAGCGTGGAAACACCATATATTTT.